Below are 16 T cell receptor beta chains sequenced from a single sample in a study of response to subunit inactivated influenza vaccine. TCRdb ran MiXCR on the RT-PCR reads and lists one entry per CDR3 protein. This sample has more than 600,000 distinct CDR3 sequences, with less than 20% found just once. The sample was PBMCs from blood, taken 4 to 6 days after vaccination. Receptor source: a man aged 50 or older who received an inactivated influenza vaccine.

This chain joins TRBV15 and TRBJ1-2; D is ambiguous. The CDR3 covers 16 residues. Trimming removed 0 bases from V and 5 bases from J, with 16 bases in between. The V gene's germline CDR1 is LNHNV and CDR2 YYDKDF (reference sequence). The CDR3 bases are TGTGCCACCAGCAGAGATAATTATCGGACGGATTATGGCTACACCTTC. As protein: CATSRDNYRTDYGYTF. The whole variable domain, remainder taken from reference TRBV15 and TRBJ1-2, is DAMVIQNPRYQVTQFGKPVTLSCSQTLNHNVMYWYQQKSSQAPKLLFHYYDKDFNNEADTPDNFQSRRPNTSFCFLDIRSPGLGDTAMYLCATSRDNYRTDYGYTFGSGTRLTVV.

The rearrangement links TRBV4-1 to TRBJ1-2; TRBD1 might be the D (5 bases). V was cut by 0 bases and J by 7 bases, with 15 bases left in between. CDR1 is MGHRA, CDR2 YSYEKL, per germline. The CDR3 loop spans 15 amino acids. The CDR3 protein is CASSQEVQGGFGYTF. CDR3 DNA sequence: TGCGCCAGCAGCCAAGAAGTTCAGGGTGGTTTTGGCTACACCTTC.

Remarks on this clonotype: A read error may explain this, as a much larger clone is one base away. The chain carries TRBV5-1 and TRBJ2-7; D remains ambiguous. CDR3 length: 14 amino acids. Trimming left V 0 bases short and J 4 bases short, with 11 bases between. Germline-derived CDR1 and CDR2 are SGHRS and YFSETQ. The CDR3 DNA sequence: TGCGCCAGCAGCTTGGAGGATTTTCGTTACGAGCAGTACTTC. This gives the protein CASSLEDFRYEQYF. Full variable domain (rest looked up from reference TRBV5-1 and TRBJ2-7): KAGVTQTPRYLIKTRGQQVTLSCSPISGHRSVSWYQQTPGQGLQFLFEYFSETQRNKGNFPGRFSGRQFSNSRSEMNVSTLELGDSALYLCASSLEDFRYEQYFGPGTRLTVT.

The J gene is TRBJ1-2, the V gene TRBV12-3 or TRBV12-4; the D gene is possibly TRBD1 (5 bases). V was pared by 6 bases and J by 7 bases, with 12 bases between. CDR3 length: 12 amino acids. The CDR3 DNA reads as TGTGCCAGCAGCCCTGACAGTTTTGGCTACACCTTC. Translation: CASSPDSFGYTF.

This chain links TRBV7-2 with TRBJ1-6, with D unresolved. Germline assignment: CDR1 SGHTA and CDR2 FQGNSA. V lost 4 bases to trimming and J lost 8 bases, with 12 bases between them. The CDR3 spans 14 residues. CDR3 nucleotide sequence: TGTGCCAGCAGCTCACAGCTAAGAGATTCACCCCTCCACTTT. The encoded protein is CASSSQLRDSPLHF.

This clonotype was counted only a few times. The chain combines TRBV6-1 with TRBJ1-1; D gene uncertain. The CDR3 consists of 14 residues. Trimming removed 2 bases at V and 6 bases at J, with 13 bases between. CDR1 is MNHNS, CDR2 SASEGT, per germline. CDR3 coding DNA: TGTGCCAGCAGTGAAATAGCTAGCGGGGCTGAAGCTTTCTTT. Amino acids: CASSEIASGAEAFF.

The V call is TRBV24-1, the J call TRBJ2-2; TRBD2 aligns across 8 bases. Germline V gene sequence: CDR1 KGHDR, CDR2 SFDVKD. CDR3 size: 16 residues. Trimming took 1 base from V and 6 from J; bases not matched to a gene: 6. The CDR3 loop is CATSDFAGRGPGELFF. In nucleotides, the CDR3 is TGTGCCACCAGTGATTTCGCCGGGAGGGGTCCCGGGGAGCTGTTTTTT.

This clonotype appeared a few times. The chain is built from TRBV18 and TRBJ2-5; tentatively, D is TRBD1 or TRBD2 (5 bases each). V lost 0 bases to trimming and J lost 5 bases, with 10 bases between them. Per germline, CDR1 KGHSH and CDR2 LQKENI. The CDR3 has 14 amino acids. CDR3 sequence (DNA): TGTGCCAGCTCACCACCGTCTGGGGGTGAGACCCAGTACTTC. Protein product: CASSPPSGGETQYF.

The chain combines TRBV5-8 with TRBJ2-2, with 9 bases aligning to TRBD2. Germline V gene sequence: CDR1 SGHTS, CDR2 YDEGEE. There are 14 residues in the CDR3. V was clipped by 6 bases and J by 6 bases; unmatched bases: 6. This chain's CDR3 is CASIWLAGSGELFF. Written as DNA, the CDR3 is TGTGCCAGCATCTGGCTAGCGGGATCCGGGGAGCTGTTTTTT. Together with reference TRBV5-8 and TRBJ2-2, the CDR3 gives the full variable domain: EAGVTQSPTHLIKTRGQQATLRCSPISGHTSVYWYQQALGLGLQFLLWYDEGEERNRGNFPPRFSGRQFPNYSSELNVNALELEDSALYLCASIWLAGSGELFFGEGSRLTVL.

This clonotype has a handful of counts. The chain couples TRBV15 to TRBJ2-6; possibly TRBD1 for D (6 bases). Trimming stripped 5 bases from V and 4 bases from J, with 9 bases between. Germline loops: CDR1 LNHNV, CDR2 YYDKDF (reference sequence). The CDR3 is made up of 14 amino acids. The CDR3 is CATSQGTGANVLTF. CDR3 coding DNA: TGTGCCACCAGCCAGGGGACCGGGGCCAACGTCCTGACTTTC.

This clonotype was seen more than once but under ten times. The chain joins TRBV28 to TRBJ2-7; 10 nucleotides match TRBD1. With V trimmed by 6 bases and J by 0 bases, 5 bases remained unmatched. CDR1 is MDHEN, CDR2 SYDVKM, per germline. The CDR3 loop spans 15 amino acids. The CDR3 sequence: CASSLGQGNSYEQYF. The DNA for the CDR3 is TGTGCCAGCAGCCTGGGACAGGGGAACTCCTACGAGCAGTACTTC.

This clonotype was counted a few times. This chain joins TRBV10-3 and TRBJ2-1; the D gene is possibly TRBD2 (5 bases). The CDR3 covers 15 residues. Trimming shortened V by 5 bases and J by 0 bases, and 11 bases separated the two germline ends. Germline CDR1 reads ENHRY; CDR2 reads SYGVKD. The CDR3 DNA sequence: TGTGCCATCAGTTCAGCGGCGAGCTCCTACAATGAGCAGTTCTTC. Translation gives CAISSAASSYNEQFF.

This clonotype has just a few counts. The CDR3 loop is CASSNGPGNEQFF. The CDR3 nucleotides are TGTGCCAGCAGCAATGGGCCCGGCAATGAGCAGTTCTTC. The chain uses TRBV2 and TRBJ2-1; D is uncertain. There are 13 residues in the CDR3. The V and J ends lost 6 bases and 6 bases respectively, with 12 bases between them. Germline V gene data show CDR1 as SNHLY and CDR2 as FYNNEI.

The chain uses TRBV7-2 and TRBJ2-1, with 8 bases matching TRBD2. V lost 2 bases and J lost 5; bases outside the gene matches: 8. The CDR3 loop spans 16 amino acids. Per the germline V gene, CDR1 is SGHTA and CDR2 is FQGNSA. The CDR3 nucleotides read TGTGCCAGCAGCTTACTAGGGCTAGCGGGTGACAATGAGCAGTTCTTC. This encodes CASSLLGLAGDNEQFF. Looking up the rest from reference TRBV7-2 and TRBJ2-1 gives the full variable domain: GAGVSQSPSNKVTEKGKDVELRCDPISGHTALYWYRQSLGQGLEFLIYFQGNSAPDKSGLPSDRFSAERTGGSVSTLTIQRTQQEDSAVYLCASSLLGLAGDNEQFFGPGTRLTVL.

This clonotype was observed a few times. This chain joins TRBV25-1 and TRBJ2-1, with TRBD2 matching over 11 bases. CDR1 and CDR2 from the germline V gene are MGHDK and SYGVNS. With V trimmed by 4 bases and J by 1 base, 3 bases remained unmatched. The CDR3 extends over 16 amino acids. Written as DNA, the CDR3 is TGTGCCAGCAGTGGACTAGCGGGGTTTTCCTACAATGAGCAGTTCTTC. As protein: CASSGLAGFSYNEQFF.

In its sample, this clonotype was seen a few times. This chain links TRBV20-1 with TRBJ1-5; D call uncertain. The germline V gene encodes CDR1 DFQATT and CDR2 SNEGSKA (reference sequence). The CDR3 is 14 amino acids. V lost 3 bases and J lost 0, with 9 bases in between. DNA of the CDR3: TGCAGTGCTAGTCAAGGGAATAGCAATCAGCCCCAGCATTTT. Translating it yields CSASQGNSNQPQHF.